Only one count was recorded for the clone carrying this T cell receptor beta chain. Its antigen is not known. TCRdb re-called the RACE reads with MiXCR, one entry per CDR3 protein. The data hold tens of thousands of distinct CDR3 sequences, with 10% observed a single time. The CDR3 sequence is 20 residues long. This record belongs to a study of human T cells and chemical hapten exposure. Whole-study results and caveats: Expanded TCRs grouped into significantly more large CDR3 similarity clusters than controls produced.

Time point reported: patch test 1, 2 weeks after DPC sensitization. The sample's treatment: therapeutic diphenylcyclopropenone sensitization with weekly scalp DPC. The rearrangement joins TRBV21-1 to TRBJ2-7; the table gives TRBD1 as D, unverified against the DNA. TRBV21-1 is tagged as a pseudogene. The receptor was derived from a man between 35 and 55 years old with alopecia areata. Some clones in this sample may be carry-over from other donors' samples. The source was whole blood, collected in connection with sensitization to the hapten diphenylcyclopropenone (DPC). The DNA of the CDR3 is TGTGCCAGCAGCAAAAACCCAAAATTCGAGCCGGGTCCGGGCCTTGGTAAGCAGTACGTC. Protein sequence: CASSKNPKFEPGPGLGKQYV.